The rows below give T cell receptor beta chains drawn from one sample of a study of vaccination and CD4 T cells after COVID-19. No antigen is known for these receptors. TCRdb recomputed calls from the PCR reads with MiXCR, one row per CDR3 protein. The repertoire consists of around 16,000 distinct CDR3 sequences, with over 50% occurring once and the leading ten covering about 14%. Sequenced material: CD4+ T cells from blood, cultured in vitro. The receptors shown here come from a human donor who had recovered from COVID-19. Both conserved end residues are part of each CDR3. Each record gives: V gene, clone size, J gene, D gene, CDR3 protein, CDR3 DNA. The D gene is left open where the match is weak. Where a row states a size, it is once, few, many or the class of an expanded clone; other rows omit it.

v_call: TRBV20-1; clone_size: -; j_call: TRBJ1-5; d_call: -; cdr3_aa: CSARLGAGGNQPQHF; cdr3_nt: TGCAGTGCCAGATTAGGGGCAGGGGGCAATCAGCCCCAGCATTTT
v_call: TRBV27; clone_size: -; j_call: TRBJ2-7; d_call: -; cdr3_aa: CASSPPGRRAGEQYF; cdr3_nt: TGTGCCAGCAGTCCCCCGGGACGCCGGGCTGGCGAGCAGTACTTC
v_call: TRBV7-9; clone_size: -; j_call: TRBJ1-1; d_call: -; cdr3_aa: CASSPDGGRGDTEAFF; cdr3_nt: TGTGCCAGCAGCCCAGATGGGGGGCGCGGGGACACTGAAGCTTTCTTT
v_call: TRBV28; clone_size: once; j_call: TRBJ2-5; d_call: TRBD1; cdr3_aa: CASRETGTGIRETQYF; cdr3_nt: TGTGCCAGCAGGGAAACGGGGACAGGGATACGAGAGACCCAGTACTTC
v_call: TRBV12-3/TRBV12-4; clone_size: -; j_call: TRBJ1-1; d_call: -; cdr3_aa: CASRGAPEAFF; cdr3_nt: TGTGCCTCCCGCGGGGCGCCTGAAGCTTTCTTT
v_call: TRBV23-1; clone_size: once; j_call: TRBJ1-5; d_call: TRBD1; cdr3_aa: CASSQSDRGSGNQPQHF; cdr3_nt: TGCGCCAGCAGTCAATCCGACAGGGGGTCCGGCAATCAGCCCCAGCATTTT
v_call: TRBV30; clone_size: -; j_call: TRBJ2-2; d_call: TRBD2; cdr3_aa: CAWSLGTSGYTGELFF; cdr3_nt: TGTGCCTGGAGTCTGGGGACTAGCGGCTACACCGGGGAGCTGTTTTTT
v_call: TRBV20-1; clone_size: -; j_call: TRBJ2-3; d_call: -; cdr3_aa: CSASWLSSTDTQYF; cdr3_nt: TGCAGTGCTAGTTGGCTTTCTAGCACAGATACGCAGTATTTT
v_call: TRBV5-1; clone_size: few; j_call: TRBJ1-2; d_call: TRBD1; cdr3_aa: CASSLGDRGRHTF; cdr3_nt: TGCGCCAGCAGCTTGGGGGACAGGGGGCGTCACACCTTC
v_call: TRBV6-5; clone_size: -; j_call: TRBJ2-7; d_call: -; cdr3_aa: CASSYSRQGSGEQYF; cdr3_nt: TGTGCCAGCAGTTACTCGAGGCAGGGTTCTGGCGAGCAGTACTTC
v_call: TRBV3-1; clone_size: -; j_call: TRBJ1-6; d_call: -; cdr3_aa: CASSPLRGNSPLHF; cdr3_nt: TGTGCCAGCAGCCCCCTTAGGGGGAATTCACCCCTCCACTTT
v_call: TRBV19; clone_size: -; j_call: TRBJ1-4; d_call: -; cdr3_aa: CASSETGWNEKLFF; cdr3_nt: TGTGCCAGTAGCGAAACAGGGTGGAATGAAAAACTGTTTTTT
v_call: TRBV11-2; clone_size: few; j_call: TRBJ2-7; d_call: TRBD1; cdr3_aa: CASSFRDREPYEQYF; cdr3_nt: TGTGCCAGCAGCTTCCGGGACAGGGAACCCTACGAGCAGTACTTC
v_call: TRBV9; clone_size: -; j_call: TRBJ1-1; d_call: -; cdr3_aa: CASSVGLRERDTEAFF; cdr3_nt: TGTGCCAGCAGCGTAGGGCTGAGGGAAAGGGACACTGAAGCTTTCTTT
v_call: TRBV20-1; clone_size: -; j_call: TRBJ1-2; d_call: -; cdr3_aa: CSARDPGGKNYGYTF; cdr3_nt: TGCAGTGCTAGAGACCCCGGGGGAAAAAACTATGGCTACACCTTC
v_call: TRBV7-9; clone_size: -; j_call: TRBJ2-3; d_call: TRBD1; cdr3_aa: CASSFRGFTTDTQYF; cdr3_nt: TGTGCCAGCAGCTTCAGGGGGTTTACCACAGATACGCAGTATTTT
v_call: TRBV28; clone_size: -; j_call: TRBJ2-7; d_call: -; cdr3_aa: CASSPGRGYEQYF; cdr3_nt: TGTGCCAGCAGTCCCGGACGGGGTTACGAGCAGTACTTC
v_call: TRBV4-2; clone_size: -; j_call: TRBJ2-7; d_call: TRBD2; cdr3_aa: CASSQDLAERSHEQYF; cdr3_nt: TGTGCCAGCAGCCAAGATCTAGCGGAGAGGTCCCACGAGCAGTACTTC
v_call: TRBV20-1; clone_size: once; j_call: TRBJ2-4; d_call: TRBD2; cdr3_aa: CSASGLAGGGKNIQYF; cdr3_nt: TGCAGTGCTAGCGGACTAGCGGGGGGAGGCAAAAACATTCAGTACTTC
v_call: TRBV19; clone_size: -; j_call: TRBJ1-2; d_call: -; cdr3_aa: CASKVGAGVVYGYTF; cdr3_nt: TGTGCCAGTAAGGTTGGGGCAGGGGTCGTCTATGGCTACACCTTC
v_call: TRBV20-1; clone_size: -; j_call: TRBJ1-2; d_call: -; cdr3_aa: CSASPRGVGYTF; cdr3_nt: TGCAGTGCTAGCCCTCGGGGGGTTGGCTACACCTTC
v_call: TRBV2; clone_size: few; j_call: TRBJ2-3; d_call: TRBD2; cdr3_aa: CASDTSGTDTQYF; cdr3_nt: TGTGCCAGCGACACTAGCGGCACAGATACGCAGTATTTT
v_call: TRBV24-1; clone_size: few; j_call: TRBJ2-3; d_call: TRBD1; cdr3_aa: CATRTGTGGLTDTQYF; cdr3_nt: TGTGCCACCAGGACCGGGACAGGGGGACTCACAGATACGCAGTATTTT
v_call: TRBV6-5; clone_size: few; j_call: TRBJ2-5; d_call: TRBD2; cdr3_aa: CASSSRRTSGGARPWETQYF; cdr3_nt: TGTGCCAGCAGTTCCCGGCGGACTAGCGGGGGGGCACGGCCGTGGGAGACCCAGTACTTC
v_call: TRBV30; clone_size: -; j_call: TRBJ1-6; d_call: -; cdr3_aa: CAWSGEGYNSPLHF; cdr3_nt: TGTGCCTGGAGCGGGGAGGGATATAATTCACCCCTCCACTTT
v_call: TRBV7-2; clone_size: -; j_call: TRBJ2-3; d_call: -; cdr3_aa: CASKGAVTQYF; cdr3_nt: TGTGCCAGTAAAGGAGCAGTTACGCAGTATTTT
v_call: TRBV4-2; clone_size: once; j_call: TRBJ2-3; d_call: TRBD1; cdr3_aa: CASSQDFFGQGGADTQYF; cdr3_nt: TGTGCCAGCAGCCAAGATTTTTTTGGACAGGGTGGTGCAGATACGCAGTATTTT
v_call: TRBV20-1; clone_size: few; j_call: TRBJ2-7; d_call: -; cdr3_aa: CSALGSGQFHEQYF; cdr3_nt: TGCAGTGCATTAGGATCCGGACAGTTCCACGAGCAGTACTTC
v_call: TRBV10-1; clone_size: -; j_call: TRBJ2-2; d_call: TRBD2; cdr3_aa: CASRWERFGGGTGELFF; cdr3_nt: TGCGCCAGCAGATGGGAAAGGTTTGGCGGGGGCACCGGGGAGCTGTTTTTT
v_call: TRBV20-1; clone_size: -; j_call: TRBJ2-2; d_call: -; cdr3_aa: CSARAERPGELFF; cdr3_nt: TGCAGTGCTAGAGCAGAACGGCCCGGGGAGCTGTTTTTT
v_call: TRBV20-1; clone_size: -; j_call: TRBJ2-7; d_call: -; cdr3_aa: CSARYPQGPYEQYF; cdr3_nt: TGCAGTGCTAGGTACCCACAAGGTCCCTACGAGCAGTACTTC
v_call: TRBV6-5; clone_size: -; j_call: TRBJ2-7; d_call: -; cdr3_aa: CASSYSISSSYEQYF; cdr3_nt: TGTGCCAGCAGTTACTCGATTTCCTCCTCCTACGAGCAGTACTTC
v_call: TRBV12-3/TRBV12-4; clone_size: -; j_call: TRBJ1-2; d_call: -; cdr3_aa: CASSLLAGRHTF; cdr3_nt: TGTGCCAGCAGTTTATTGGCGGGCCGCCACACCTTC